The rows below give T cell receptor beta chains drawn from one sample of a study of T cells in Graves' hyperthyroidism and ophthalmopathy. TCRdb used MiXCR to reprocess the multiplex PCR reads, holding one entry per CDR3 protein. The sample has hundreds of thousands of distinct CDR3 sequences; 12% to 15% are singletons. Source material: blood. The source of these receptors is a young woman with Graves' hyperthyroidism. Both conserved end residues are part of each CDR3. Each record gives: CDR3 protein, CDR3 DNA, V gene, CDR3 length, D gene, clone size, J gene. The D gene is left open where the match is weak. Size tells how often a clone was seen (once, few, many) or the class of an expanded clone, and some rows leave it out.

CDR3 protein: CASSVGWGNYEQYF
CDR3 DNA: TGTGCCAGCAGCGTAGGGTGGGGAAACTACGAGCAGTACTTC
V gene: TRBV9
CDR3 length: 14
D gene: NA
clone size: NA
J gene: TRBJ2-7

CDR3 protein: CSATTPRLAEYGLSYNEQFF
CDR3 DNA: TGCAGTGCCACGACCCCCCGACTAGCGGAATATGGTTTGTCCTACAATGAGCAGTTCTTC
V gene: TRBV20-1
CDR3 length: 20
D gene: TRBD2
clone size: many
J gene: TRBJ2-1

CDR3 protein: CASSQRTAGGEQFF
CDR3 DNA: TGTGCCAGCAGCCAGCGCACGGCTGGAGGTGAGCAGTTCTTC
V gene: TRBV4-2
CDR3 length: 14
D gene: NA
clone size: few
J gene: TRBJ2-1

CDR3 protein: CASSLASVSYGELFF
CDR3 DNA: TGTGCCAGCAGCTTGGCCTCGGTCAGCTACGGGGAGCTGTTTTTT
V gene: TRBV5-8
CDR3 length: 15
D gene: NA
clone size: NA
J gene: TRBJ2-2

CDR3 protein: CASRIPGPAGNTIYF
CDR3 DNA: TGTGCCAGCCGAATCCCAGGGCCTGCTGGAAACACCATATATTTT
V gene: TRBV28
CDR3 length: 15
D gene: NA
clone size: NA
J gene: TRBJ1-3

CDR3 protein: CASSQHQTVPESNEQFF
CDR3 DNA: TGTGCCAGCAGCCAACACCAGACCGTGCCCGAATCGAACGAGCAGTTCTTC
V gene: TRBV11-2
CDR3 length: 17
D gene: NA
clone size: NA
J gene: TRBJ2-1

CDR3 protein: CASSDSGRSYNEQFF
CDR3 DNA: TGTGCCAGCTCAGACAGCGGGCGCTCCTACAATGAGCAGTTCTTC
V gene: TRBV18
CDR3 length: 15
D gene: NA
clone size: few
J gene: TRBJ2-1

CDR3 protein: CASSPSSGGPSSGANVLTF
CDR3 DNA: TGTGCCAGCAGCCCTTCCTCGGGGGGCCCTAGCTCTGGGGCCAACGTCCTGACTTTC
V gene: TRBV9
CDR3 length: 19
D gene: NA
clone size: many
J gene: TRBJ2-6

CDR3 protein: CASSFLSGYEQYF
CDR3 DNA: TGTGCCAGCAGCTTCTTAAGCGGCTACGAGCAGTACTTC
V gene: TRBV5-6
CDR3 length: 13
D gene: NA
clone size: NA
J gene: TRBJ2-7

CDR3 protein: CSAGEQRDVFYNEQLF
CDR3 DNA: TGCAGTGCCGGAGAGCAGCGGGATGTTTTCTACAATGAGCAGCTCTTC
V gene: TRBV20-1
CDR3 length: 16
D gene: TRBD2
clone size: few
J gene: TRBJ2-1

CDR3 protein: CAWRESIDRVNTEAFF
CDR3 DNA: TGTGCCTGGAGGGAATCTATCGACAGGGTGAACACTGAAGCTTTCTTT
V gene: TRBV30
CDR3 length: 16
D gene: TRBD1
clone size: NA
J gene: TRBJ1-1

CDR3 protein: CASIEFGTSYNEQFF
CDR3 DNA: TGTGCCAGCATCGAATTCGGGACTAGCTACAATGAGCAGTTCTTC
V gene: TRBV28
CDR3 length: 15
D gene: TRBD2
clone size: few
J gene: TRBJ2-1

CDR3 protein: CASSYQVSEQYF
CDR3 DNA: TGTGCCAGCAGTTACCAAGTCTCCGAGCAGTACTTC
V gene: TRBV6-2/TRBV6-3
CDR3 length: 12
D gene: NA
clone size: many
J gene: TRBJ2-7

CDR3 protein: CSARWRESYEQYF
CDR3 DNA: TGCAGTGCTAGATGGCGGGAGTCATACGAGCAGTACTTC
V gene: TRBV20-1
CDR3 length: 13
D gene: TRBD2
clone size: few
J gene: TRBJ2-7

CDR3 protein: CASFPGTGVSYNSPLHF
CDR3 DNA: TGTGCCAGCTTCCCCGGGACAGGGGTCTCCTATAATTCACCCCTCCACTTT
V gene: TRBV2
CDR3 length: 17
D gene: TRBD1
clone size: many
J gene: TRBJ1-6

CDR3 protein: CASSYYGYEQYF
CDR3 DNA: TGTGCCAGCAGTTACTATGGCTACGAGCAGTACTTC
V gene: TRBV6-2/TRBV6-3
CDR3 length: 12
D gene: NA
clone size: many
J gene: TRBJ2-7

CDR3 protein: CASSRSGGRMKNEQFF
CDR3 DNA: TGTGCCAGCAGCCGCTCAGGGGGGAGAATGAAAAATGAGCAGTTCTTC
V gene: TRBV7-2
CDR3 length: 16
D gene: NA
clone size: many
J gene: TRBJ2-1

CDR3 protein: CASSLPGTGLNEQFF
CDR3 DNA: TGTGCCAGCAGTCTCCCCGGGACAGGGTTGAATGAGCAGTTCTTC
V gene: TRBV28
CDR3 length: 15
D gene: TRBD1
clone size: NA
J gene: TRBJ2-1

CDR3 protein: CASSPGQGAHGANVLTF
CDR3 DNA: TGTGCCAGCAGCCCGGGACAGGGGGCGCACGGGGCCAACGTCCTGACTTTC
V gene: TRBV12-3/TRBV12-4
CDR3 length: 17
D gene: TRBD1
clone size: few
J gene: TRBJ2-6

CDR3 protein: CAISGRTSGGYEQYF
CDR3 DNA: TGTGCCATCAGTGGCAGGACTAGCGGAGGCTACGAGCAGTACTTC
V gene: TRBV10-3
CDR3 length: 15
D gene: TRBD2
clone size: few
J gene: TRBJ2-7

CDR3 protein: CASSYDGGQQPQHF
CDR3 DNA: TGTGCCAGCAGTTACGATGGGGGCCAGCAGCCCCAGCATTTT
V gene: TRBV6-5
CDR3 length: 14
D gene: NA
clone size: few
J gene: TRBJ1-5

CDR3 protein: CASSQPGTGGEAFF
CDR3 DNA: TGCGCCAGCAGCCAACCAGGGACAGGGGGCGAAGCTTTCTTT
V gene: TRBV5-1
CDR3 length: 14
D gene: TRBD1
clone size: NA
J gene: TRBJ1-1

CDR3 protein: CASSSPLTSGSEGEQFF
CDR3 DNA: TGTGCCAGCAGTTCTCCTCTGACTAGCGGGAGTGAAGGTGAGCAGTTCTTC
V gene: TRBV6-2/TRBV6-3
CDR3 length: 17
D gene: TRBD2
clone size: NA
J gene: TRBJ2-1

CDR3 protein: CASRSQFTDTQYF
CDR3 DNA: TGTGCCAGCAGAAGTCAGTTCACAGATACGCAGTATTTT
V gene: TRBV2
CDR3 length: 13
D gene: NA
clone size: many
J gene: TRBJ2-3

CDR3 protein: CASTLAGFGADTQYF
CDR3 DNA: TGTGCCAGCACACTAGCGGGATTTGGGGCGGATACGCAGTATTTT
V gene: TRBV7-2
CDR3 length: 15
D gene: TRBD2
clone size: many
J gene: TRBJ2-3

CDR3 protein: CASSLTGVDSETQYF
CDR3 DNA: TGTGCCAGCAGCTTAACGGGAGTAGATTCAGAGACCCAGTACTTC
V gene: TRBV7-8
CDR3 length: 15
D gene: NA
clone size: many
J gene: TRBJ2-5

CDR3 protein: CSARDPELWNTIYF
CDR3 DNA: TGCAGTGCTAGAGATCCCGAGCTCTGGAACACCATATATTTT
V gene: TRBV20-1
CDR3 length: 14
D gene: NA
clone size: NA
J gene: TRBJ1-3

CDR3 protein: CASSQGLAGGGLGNEQFF
CDR3 DNA: TGTGCCAGCAGCCAAGGGCTAGCGGGAGGCGGCTTAGGCAATGAGCAGTTCTTC
V gene: TRBV14
CDR3 length: 18
D gene: TRBD2
clone size: NA
J gene: TRBJ2-1

CDR3 protein: CASSLRLSNTGELFF
CDR3 DNA: TGTGCCAGCTCACTCCGTTTGTCGAACACCGGGGAGCTGTTTTTT
V gene: TRBV6-2/TRBV6-3
CDR3 length: 15
D gene: NA
clone size: few
J gene: TRBJ2-2

CDR3 protein: CASSLVGRLTDTQYF
CDR3 DNA: TGTGCCAGCAGCTTAGTGGGCAGGCTCACAGATACGCAGTATTTT
V gene: TRBV7-3
CDR3 length: 15
D gene: NA
clone size: few
J gene: TRBJ2-3

CDR3 protein: CASSLRADGPRGTDTQYF
CDR3 DNA: TGTGCCAGCAGCTTAAGGGCGGACGGTCCACGGGGGACAGATACGCAGTATTTT
V gene: TRBV7-8
CDR3 length: 18
D gene: NA
clone size: few
J gene: TRBJ2-3

CDR3 protein: CAGSLSWGLKADAQYF
CDR3 DNA: TGTGCCGGCAGTTTATCATGGGGGCTCAAGGCTGATGCGCAGTATTTT
V gene: TRBV27
CDR3 length: 16
D gene: NA
clone size: few
J gene: TRBJ2-3

CDR3 protein: CASSPDRIIYNEQFF
CDR3 DNA: TGTGCCAGCAGCCCTGACAGGATTATCTACAATGAGCAGTTCTTC
V gene: TRBV28
CDR3 length: 15
D gene: NA
clone size: few
J gene: TRBJ2-1

CDR3 protein: CASSGAGWSEQYF
CDR3 DNA: TGTGCCAGCTCGGGGGCCGGGTGGTCCGAGCAGTACTTC
V gene: TRBV18
CDR3 length: 13
D gene: NA
clone size: NA
J gene: TRBJ2-7

CDR3 protein: CASSYYGYNEQFF
CDR3 DNA: TGTGCCAGCAGTTACTATGGGTACAATGAGCAGTTCTTC
V gene: TRBV6-5
CDR3 length: 13
D gene: NA
clone size: NA
J gene: TRBJ2-1

CDR3 protein: CASSTTVTGVSQPQHF
CDR3 DNA: TGTGCCAGCAGCACCACCGTGACAGGGGTCAGTCAGCCCCAGCATTTT
V gene: TRBV5-5
CDR3 length: 16
D gene: TRBD1
clone size: few
J gene: TRBJ1-5

CDR3 protein: CASRLDLRDERLFF
CDR3 DNA: TGTGCCAGTCGATTGGACCTAAGGGATGAAAGACTGTTTTTT
V gene: TRBV28
CDR3 length: 14
D gene: NA
clone size: NA
J gene: TRBJ1-4

CDR3 protein: CSARDSRGSSYNEQFF
CDR3 DNA: TGCAGTGCTAGAGATAGCAGGGGGAGCTCCTACAATGAGCAGTTCTTC
V gene: TRBV20-1
CDR3 length: 16
D gene: TRBD1
clone size: NA
J gene: TRBJ2-1

CDR3 protein: CASSRFWGREQYF
CDR3 DNA: TGTGCCAGCAGCCGTTTCTGGGGTCGCGAGCAGTACTTC
V gene: TRBV6-2/TRBV6-3
CDR3 length: 13
D gene: NA
clone size: NA
J gene: TRBJ2-7

CDR3 protein: CASSQTPRRGANTQYF
CDR3 DNA: TGCGCCAGCAGCCAAACCCCCCGGCGGGGAGCTAATACGCAGTATTTT
V gene: TRBV4-1
CDR3 length: 16
D gene: NA
clone size: few
J gene: TRBJ2-3

CDR3 protein: CASSFRTYGDTQYF
CDR3 DNA: TGCGCCAGCAGCTTCCGGACGTACGGAGATACGCAGTATTTT
V gene: TRBV5-1
CDR3 length: 14
D gene: NA
clone size: many
J gene: TRBJ2-3

CDR3 protein: CASSLVGSGGTEAFF
CDR3 DNA: TGTGCCAGCAGCTTAGTTGGCTCAGGGGGCACTGAAGCTTTCTTT
V gene: TRBV7-9
CDR3 length: 15
D gene: TRBD1
clone size: NA
J gene: TRBJ1-1

CDR3 protein: CSARDRGGQFYGYTF
CDR3 DNA: TGCAGTGCTAGAGATAGGGGGGGACAGTTCTATGGCTACACCTTC
V gene: TRBV20-1
CDR3 length: 15
D gene: TRBD1
clone size: many
J gene: TRBJ1-2

CDR3 protein: CASRGAWRDEKLFF
CDR3 DNA: TGCGCCAGCAGGGGGGCCTGGCGAGATGAAAAACTGTTTTTT
V gene: TRBV10-2
CDR3 length: 14
D gene: NA
clone size: NA
J gene: TRBJ1-4

CDR3 protein: CASSQASRNGGYTF
CDR3 DNA: TGTGCCAGCAGCCAAGCTTCTCGGAACGGAGGCTACACCTTC
V gene: TRBV3-1
CDR3 length: 14
D gene: NA
clone size: many
J gene: TRBJ1-2

CDR3 protein: CSARDLDRIGEAFF
CDR3 DNA: TGCAGTGCTAGAGATCTGGACAGGATCGGTGAAGCTTTCTTT
V gene: TRBV20-1
CDR3 length: 14
D gene: TRBD1
clone size: many
J gene: TRBJ1-1

CDR3 protein: CASSPRQGRSGYTF
CDR3 DNA: TGTGCCAGCAGTCCAAGACAGGGGAGGAGTGGCTACACCTTC
V gene: TRBV6-2/TRBV6-3
CDR3 length: 14
D gene: TRBD1
clone size: many
J gene: TRBJ1-2

CDR3 protein: CASSLVSGREGNEQFF
CDR3 DNA: TGTGCCAGCAGCTTAGTGAGTGGGCGGGAGGGCAATGAGCAGTTCTTC
V gene: TRBV11-1
CDR3 length: 16
D gene: TRBD2
clone size: NA
J gene: TRBJ2-1

CDR3 protein: CASSERTSGRRNEQYF
CDR3 DNA: TGTGCCAGCAGTGAACGGACTAGCGGGAGGAGGAACGAGCAGTACTTC
V gene: TRBV2
CDR3 length: 16
D gene: TRBD2
clone size: few
J gene: TRBJ2-7

CDR3 protein: CSASMETGPYGYTF
CDR3 DNA: TGCAGTGCTAGTATGGAAACAGGACCCTATGGCTACACCTTC
V gene: TRBV20-1
CDR3 length: 14
D gene: NA
clone size: few
J gene: TRBJ1-2

CDR3 protein: CASSPVPLNEQFF
CDR3 DNA: TGTGCCAGCAGTCCCGTCCCCCTCAATGAGCAGTTCTTC
V gene: TRBV2
CDR3 length: 13
D gene: NA
clone size: NA
J gene: TRBJ2-1

CDR3 protein: CAWSSGQGSGYNEQFF
CDR3 DNA: TGTGCCTGGAGCAGTGGACAGGGATCGGGTTACAATGAGCAGTTCTTC
V gene: TRBV30
CDR3 length: 16
D gene: TRBD1
clone size: many
J gene: TRBJ2-1

CDR3 protein: CASSPFSGSISKNIQYF
CDR3 DNA: TGTGCCAGCAGTCCCTTTAGCGGGAGTATTTCCAAAAACATTCAGTACTTC
V gene: TRBV12-3/TRBV12-4
CDR3 length: 17
D gene: TRBD2
clone size: many
J gene: TRBJ2-4

CDR3 protein: CASRNERENTGELFF
CDR3 DNA: TGTGCCAGCAGGAATGAGCGCGAGAACACCGGGGAGCTGTTTTTT
V gene: TRBV2
CDR3 length: 15
D gene: NA
clone size: many
J gene: TRBJ2-2